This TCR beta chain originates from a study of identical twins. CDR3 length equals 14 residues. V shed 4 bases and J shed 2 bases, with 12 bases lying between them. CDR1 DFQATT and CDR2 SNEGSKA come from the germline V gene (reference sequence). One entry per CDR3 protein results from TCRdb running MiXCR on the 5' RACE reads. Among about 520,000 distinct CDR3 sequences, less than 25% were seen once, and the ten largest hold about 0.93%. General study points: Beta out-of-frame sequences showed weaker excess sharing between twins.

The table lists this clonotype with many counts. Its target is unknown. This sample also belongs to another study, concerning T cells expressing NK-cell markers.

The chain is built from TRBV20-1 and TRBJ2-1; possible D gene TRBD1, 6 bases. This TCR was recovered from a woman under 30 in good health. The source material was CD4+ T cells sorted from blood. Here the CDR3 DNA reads TGCAGTGCTACTTGGACAGCGACCTACAATGAGCAGTTCTTC. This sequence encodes CSATWTATYNEQFF.